Sequencing of this TCR beta chain was carried out in a study of CD8 T cells in Susac syndrome (dated by TCRdb to between 2018 and 2021). Turning to the overall study: The study used repertoire sequencing to test whether antigen drove CD8+ T cell activation and differentiation in Susac syndrome. Clonality of the CD8+ T cell repertoire was compared between about a dozen healthy donors, roughly 14 Susac syndrome patients and under 19 multiple sclerosis patients.

RNA was extracted using the RNeasy kit, and roughly 0.45 to 1 ug of the RNA was reverse transcribed with random hexamers. The immunoSEQ multiplex PCR assay, covering 54 Vbeta and 13 Jbeta segments, was used to amplify TCR beta CDR3 regions. Bias from PCR amplification was corrected by using a synthetic template baseline for primer optimization and for computational correction. In the authors' own workflow: Reads were assigned to V, D and J genes according to IMGT and analyzed in immunoSEQ Analyzer, with only productive sequences retained. Clonality was calculated as one minus the Shannon entropy normalized by log2 of the number of productive unique sequences. For each patient and control, public and private clones were evaluated within the 100 most prevalent clones. Susac-specific clones were defined as absent from healthy and MS cohorts, 1052 published viral clones and other ImmuneACCESS disease sequences. The public reads were run again by TCRdb, first through fastp at Q25 and then through MiXCR, and only productive beta chains were kept. Each entry is one CDR3 protein sequence, shown with its most common DNA and genes. These V and J calls originate from TCRdb's pipeline instead of the authors' own analysis. This sample holds 100,000 to 150,000 distinct CDR3 sequences; 93% were observed only once. The top ten hold roughly 0.31% of the sample.

Peripheral blood CD8+ and CD4+ T cells from healthy donors, Susac syndrome patients and multiple sclerosis patients were profiled by high-throughput TCR beta sequencing. The multiple sclerosis controls were treatment-naive patients whose relapsing-remitting disease, either stable or active, fulfilled the revised McDonald criteria. CD8+ TEMRA cells were enriched by FACS, while bulk CD8+ and CD4+ T cells were purified by magnetic negative isolation. Blood was drawn into EDTA tubes, processed within 24 hours, and PBMCs were isolated by density gradient centrifugation. PBMCs intended for TCR sequencing were cryopreserved in liquid nitrogen and thawed later in a water bath at 37 degrees C. The sorted or isolated CD4+, CD8+ and CD8+ TEMRA cells had a purity of 90% or higher. Comments on this clonotype: What antigen it recognizes has not been identified. No much larger clone is present one base from it, and per-base qualities are unavailable.

General findings and caveats noted by the study authors: The number of individuals in the TCR sequencing and HLA analysis was acknowledged as relatively small.

The germline V gene (reference sequence) supplies CDR1 PRHDT and CDR2 FYEKMQ. The CDR3 starts with the cysteine, ends with the valine, and has 13 residues. Only the CDR3 region is kept as DNA, spanning 39 bases read in frame from base 1. Sequencing used CD8+ T cells from PBMCs. This chain is built from TRBV13 and TRBJ2-7; the D gene cannot be resolved reliably. This receptor was obtained from a human donor with multiple sclerosis. The sequenced DNA: TGTGCCAGCAGCTTGAACGGGTACTACGAGCAGTACGTT. Its amino acids are CASSLNGYYEQYV.